Sequencing of this T cell receptor beta chain was carried out in a study of blood T cell repertoires in COVID-19. For the study at large: The United States, Italy and Spain supplied acute and convalescent COVID-19 samples. The cDNA or gDNA used as material had been derived from T cells, B-cell-depleted T cells, or PBMCs.

In the study's own analysis: From reference gene primer amplification, estimates of nucleated cell counts were derived. Repertoires were generated with immunoSEQ multiplex PCR, while TCRdb's copy carries only in-frame clones and drops some. V, J and clone size were drawn from that table, and D and trimming were deduced from the DNA. The data contain roughly 59,000 clones, almost 80% of them singletons. The CDR3 length is 15 residues. Germline loops: CDR1 LGHNA, CDR2 YNFKEQ. V shed 0 bases and J shed 3 bases, with 9 bases lying between them. This receptor was identified in a man aged 80 or over with acute or convalescent COVID-19. Sequencing was done on a sample of peripheral blood. V usage is TRBV4-2 and J usage is TRBJ2-1; tentatively, D is TRBD1 (5 bases). The CDR3 is CASSQDRENYNEQFF. The CDR3 DNA reads TGTGCCAGCAGCCAAGACAGGGAAAACTACAATGAGCAGTTCTTC.